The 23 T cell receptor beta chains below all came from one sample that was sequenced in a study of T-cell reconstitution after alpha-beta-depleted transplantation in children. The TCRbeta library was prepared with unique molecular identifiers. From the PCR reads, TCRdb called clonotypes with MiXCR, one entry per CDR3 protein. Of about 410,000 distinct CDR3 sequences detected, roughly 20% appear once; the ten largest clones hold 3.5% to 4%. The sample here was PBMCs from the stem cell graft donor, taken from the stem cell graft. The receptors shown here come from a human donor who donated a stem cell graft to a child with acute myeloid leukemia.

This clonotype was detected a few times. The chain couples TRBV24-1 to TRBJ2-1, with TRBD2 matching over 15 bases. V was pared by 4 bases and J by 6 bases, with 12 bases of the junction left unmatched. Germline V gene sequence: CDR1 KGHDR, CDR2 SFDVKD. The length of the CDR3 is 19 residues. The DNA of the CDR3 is TGTGCCACCAGTGACTACGGACTAGCGGGAGGGAATACCCCCAATGAGCAGTTCTTC. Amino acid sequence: CATSDYGLAGGNTPNEQFF.

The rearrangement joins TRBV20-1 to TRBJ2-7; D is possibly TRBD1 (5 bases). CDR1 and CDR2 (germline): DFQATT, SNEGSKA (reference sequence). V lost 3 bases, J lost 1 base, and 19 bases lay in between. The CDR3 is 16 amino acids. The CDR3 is CSARDPGRRSSYEQYF. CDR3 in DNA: TGCAGTGCTAGGGACCCAGGGCGGCGATCTTCCTACGAGCAGTACTTC.

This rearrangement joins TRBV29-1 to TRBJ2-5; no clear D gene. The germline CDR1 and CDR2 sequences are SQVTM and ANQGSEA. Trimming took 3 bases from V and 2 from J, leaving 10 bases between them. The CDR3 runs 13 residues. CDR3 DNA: TGCAGCGTTGACGGCCCGATACAAGAGACCCAGTACTTC. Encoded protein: CSVDGPIQETQYF. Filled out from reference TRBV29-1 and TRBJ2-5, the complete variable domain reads SAVISQKPSRDICQRGTSLTIQCQVDSQVTMMFWYRQQPGQSLTLIATANQGSEATYESGFVIDKFPISRPNLTFSTLTVSNMSPEDSSIYLCSVDGPIQETQYFGPGTRLLVL.

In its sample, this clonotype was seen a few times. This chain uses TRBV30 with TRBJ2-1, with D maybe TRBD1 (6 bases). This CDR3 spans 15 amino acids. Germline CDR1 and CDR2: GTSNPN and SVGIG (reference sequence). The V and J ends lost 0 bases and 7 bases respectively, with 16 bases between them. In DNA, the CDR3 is TGTGCCTGGAGTGTGGGGACATTGAAGACGAATGAGCAGTTCTTC. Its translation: CAWSVGTLKTNEQFF.

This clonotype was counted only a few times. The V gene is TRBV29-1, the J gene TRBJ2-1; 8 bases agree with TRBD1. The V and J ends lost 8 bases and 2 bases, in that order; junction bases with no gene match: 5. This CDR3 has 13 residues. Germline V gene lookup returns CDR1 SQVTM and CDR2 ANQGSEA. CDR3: CSFQGAAYNEQFF. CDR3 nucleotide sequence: TGCAGCTTCCAGGGGGCAGCCTACAATGAGCAGTTCTTC.

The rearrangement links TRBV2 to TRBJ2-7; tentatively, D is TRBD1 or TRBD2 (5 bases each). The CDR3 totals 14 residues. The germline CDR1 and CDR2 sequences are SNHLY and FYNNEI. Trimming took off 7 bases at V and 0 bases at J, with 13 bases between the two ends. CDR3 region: CASNRDGPSYEQYF. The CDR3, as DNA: TGTGCCAGCAACCGGGACGGACCCTCCTACGAGCAGTACTTC. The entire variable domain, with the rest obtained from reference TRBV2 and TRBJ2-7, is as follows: EPEVTQTPSHQVTQMGQEVILRCVPISNHLYFYWYRQILGQKVEFLVSFYNNEISEKSEIFDDQFSVERPDGSNFTLKIRSTKLEDSAMYFCASNRDGPSYEQYFGPGTRLTVT.

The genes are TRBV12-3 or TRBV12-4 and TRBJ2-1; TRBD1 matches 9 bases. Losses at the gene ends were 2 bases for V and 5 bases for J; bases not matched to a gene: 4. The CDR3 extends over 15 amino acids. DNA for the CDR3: TGTGCCAGCAGTTTATACCGGGACAGGGACAATGAGCAGTTCTTC. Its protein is CASSLYRDRDNEQFF.

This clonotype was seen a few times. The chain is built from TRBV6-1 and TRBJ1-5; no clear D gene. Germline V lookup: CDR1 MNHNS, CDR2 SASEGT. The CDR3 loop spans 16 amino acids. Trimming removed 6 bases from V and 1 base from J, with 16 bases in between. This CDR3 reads CASSENPGISNQPQHF. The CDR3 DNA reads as TGTGCCAGCAGCGAAAACCCGGGTATCAGCAATCAGCCCCAGCATTTT.

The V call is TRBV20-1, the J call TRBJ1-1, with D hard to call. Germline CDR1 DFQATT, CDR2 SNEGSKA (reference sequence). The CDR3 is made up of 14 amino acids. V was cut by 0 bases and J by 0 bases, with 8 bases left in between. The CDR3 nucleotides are TGCAGTGCTAGAGAACAGCCCTTGAACACTGAAGCTTTCTTT. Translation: CSAREQPLNTEAFF.

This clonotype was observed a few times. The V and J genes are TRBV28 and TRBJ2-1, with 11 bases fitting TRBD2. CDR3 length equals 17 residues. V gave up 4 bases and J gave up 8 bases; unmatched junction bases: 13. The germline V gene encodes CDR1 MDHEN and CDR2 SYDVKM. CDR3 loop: CASSSGVLAGDGDEQFF. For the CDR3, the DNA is TGTGCCAGCAGTTCGGGGGTACTAGCGGGAGATGGGGATGAGCAGTTCTTC.

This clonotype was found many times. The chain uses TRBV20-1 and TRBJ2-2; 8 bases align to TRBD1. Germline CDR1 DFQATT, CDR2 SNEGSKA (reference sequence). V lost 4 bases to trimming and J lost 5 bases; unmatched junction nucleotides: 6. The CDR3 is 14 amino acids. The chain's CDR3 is CSATQGARTGELFF. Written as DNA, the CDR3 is TGCAGTGCTACCCAGGGGGCGCGGACCGGGGAGCTGTTTTTT.

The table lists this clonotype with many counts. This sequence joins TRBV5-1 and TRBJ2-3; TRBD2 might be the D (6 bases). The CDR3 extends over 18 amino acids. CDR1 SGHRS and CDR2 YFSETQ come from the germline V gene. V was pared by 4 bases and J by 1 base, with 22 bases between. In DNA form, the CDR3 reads TGCGCCAGCAGCCCCGGACTAACCCCAGCAAGAGGCACAGATACGCAGTATTTT. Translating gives CASSPGLTPARGTDTQYF.

In nucleotides, the CDR3 is TGCAGCGTCGGTGGACAGCACGGCTCCTACGAGCAGTACTTC. Protein product: CSVGGQHGSYEQYF. The genes are TRBV29-1 and TRBJ2-7, with D maybe TRBD1 (6 bases). V was pared by 6 bases and J by 0 bases, with 15 bases between. The CDR3 consists of 14 residues. CDR1 is SQVTM and CDR2 is ANQGSEA in the germline V gene.

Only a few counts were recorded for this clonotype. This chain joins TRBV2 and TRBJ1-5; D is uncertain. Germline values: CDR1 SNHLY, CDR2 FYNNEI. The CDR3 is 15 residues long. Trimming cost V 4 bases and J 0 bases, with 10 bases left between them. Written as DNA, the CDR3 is TGTGCCAGCAGTGGGGCAGCCTATAGCAATCAGCCCCAGCATTTT. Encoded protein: CASSGAAYSNQPQHF.

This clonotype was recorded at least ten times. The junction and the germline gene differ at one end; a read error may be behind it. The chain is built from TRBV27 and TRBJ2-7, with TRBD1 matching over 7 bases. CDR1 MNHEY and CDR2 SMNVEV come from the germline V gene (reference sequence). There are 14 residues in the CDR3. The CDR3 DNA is TGTGCCAGCAGCTTATCAGGGGGCTCCTACGAGCAGTACTTC. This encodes CASSLSGGSYEQYF.

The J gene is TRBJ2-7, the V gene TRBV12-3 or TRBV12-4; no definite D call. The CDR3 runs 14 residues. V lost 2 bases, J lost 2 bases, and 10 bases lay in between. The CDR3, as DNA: TGTGCCAGCAGTTTAACCCCAGACGCCTACGAGCAGTACTTC. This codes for CASSLTPDAYEQYF.

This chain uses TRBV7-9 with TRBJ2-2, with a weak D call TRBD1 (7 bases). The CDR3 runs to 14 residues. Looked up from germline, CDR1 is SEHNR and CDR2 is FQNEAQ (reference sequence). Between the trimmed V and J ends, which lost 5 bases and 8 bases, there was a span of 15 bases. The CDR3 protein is CASSPPTGTGELFF. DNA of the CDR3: TGTGCCAGCAGCCCCCCGACAGGGACTGGGGAGCTGTTTTTT.

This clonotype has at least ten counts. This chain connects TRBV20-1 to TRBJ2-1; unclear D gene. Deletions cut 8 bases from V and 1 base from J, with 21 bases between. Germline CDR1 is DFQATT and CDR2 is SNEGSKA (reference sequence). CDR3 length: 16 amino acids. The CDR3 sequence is CSSTTPISSSYNEQFF. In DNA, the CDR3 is TGCAGTTCAACGACTCCTATTTCTTCGTCCTACAATGAGCAGTTCTTC.

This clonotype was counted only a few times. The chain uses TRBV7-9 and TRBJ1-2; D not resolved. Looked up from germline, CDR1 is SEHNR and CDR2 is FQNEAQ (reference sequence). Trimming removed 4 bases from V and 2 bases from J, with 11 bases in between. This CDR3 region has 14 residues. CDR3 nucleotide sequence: TGTGCCAGCAGCTCCTCCGGAACCAACTATGGCTACACCTTC. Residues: CASSSSGTNYGYTF.

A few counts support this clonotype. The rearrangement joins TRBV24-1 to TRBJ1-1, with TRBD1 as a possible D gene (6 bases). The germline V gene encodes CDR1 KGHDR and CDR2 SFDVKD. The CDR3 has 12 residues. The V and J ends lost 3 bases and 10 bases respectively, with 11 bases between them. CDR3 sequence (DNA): TGTGCCACCAGTGATCCACAGGGTTCAGCTTTCTTT. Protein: CATSDPQGSAFF.

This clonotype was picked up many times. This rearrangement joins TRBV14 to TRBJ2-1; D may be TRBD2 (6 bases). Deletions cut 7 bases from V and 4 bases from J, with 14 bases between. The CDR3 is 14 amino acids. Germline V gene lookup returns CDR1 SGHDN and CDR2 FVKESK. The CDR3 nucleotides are TGTGCCAGCAATCCAAGCGGGTATTACAATGAGCAGTTCTTC. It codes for CASNPSGYYNEQFF.

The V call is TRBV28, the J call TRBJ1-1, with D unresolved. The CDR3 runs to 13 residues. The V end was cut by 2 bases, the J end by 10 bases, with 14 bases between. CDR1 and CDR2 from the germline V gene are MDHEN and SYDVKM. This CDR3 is CASSLPQHNLAFF. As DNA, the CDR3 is TGTGCCAGCAGTTTACCGCAACATAATCTAGCTTTCTTT. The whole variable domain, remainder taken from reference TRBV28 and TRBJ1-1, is DVKVTQSSRYLVKRTGEKVFLECVQDMDHENMFWYRQDPGLGLRLIYFSYDVKMKEKGDIPEGYSVSREKKERFSLILESASTNQTSMYLCASSLPQHNLAFFGQGTRLTVV.

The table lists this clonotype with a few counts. In nucleotides, the CDR3 is TGTGCTAGTGGTTTGGAAGTCCGGGACAGTATTACCGGTGAGCAGTTCTTC. Its protein product is CASGLEVRDSITGEQFF. The rearrangement uses TRBV12-5 and TRBJ2-1, with 7 bases that match TRBD1. CDR3 length: 17 amino acids. From germline, CDR1 is LGHNT and CDR2 FRNRAP. V trimming: 1 base; J trimming: 9 bases; junction bases outside the gene matches: 15.